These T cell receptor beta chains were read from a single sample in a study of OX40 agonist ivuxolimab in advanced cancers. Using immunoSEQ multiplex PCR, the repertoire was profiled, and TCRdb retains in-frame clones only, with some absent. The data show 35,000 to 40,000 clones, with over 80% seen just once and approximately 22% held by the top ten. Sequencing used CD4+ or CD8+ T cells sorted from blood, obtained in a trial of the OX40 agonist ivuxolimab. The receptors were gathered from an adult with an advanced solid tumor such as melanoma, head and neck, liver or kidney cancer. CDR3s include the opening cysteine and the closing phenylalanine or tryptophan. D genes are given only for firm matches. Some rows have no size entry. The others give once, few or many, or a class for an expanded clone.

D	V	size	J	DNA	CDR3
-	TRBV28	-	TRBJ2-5	TGTGCCAGCAGCCCTCCTTCTAGGTACAGGGTTTTGGGGGAGACCCAGTACTTC	CASSPPSRYRVLGETQYF
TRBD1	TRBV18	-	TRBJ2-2	TGTGCCAGCTCACCACCAGGGGGCGCTTCCTTCGGGGAGCTGTTTTTT	CASSPPGGASFGELFF
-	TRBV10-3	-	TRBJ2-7	TGTGCCATCAGTAGGGACGTAGACTACGAGCAGTACTTC	CAISRDVDYEQYF
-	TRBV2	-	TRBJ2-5	TGTGCCAGCAGTTTAGCGGAAGAGACCCAGTACTTC	CASSLAEETQYF
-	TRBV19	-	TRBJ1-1	TGTGCCAGTAGTTCACCCGGGACGGTGAACACTGAAGCTTTCTTT	CASSSPGTVNTEAFF
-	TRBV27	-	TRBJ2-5	TGTGCCAAACAAGAGACCCAGTACTTC	CAKQETQYF
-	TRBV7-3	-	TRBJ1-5	TGTGCCAGCAGCACCTCGACAGTGCAGCCCCAGCATTTT	CASSTSTVQPQHF
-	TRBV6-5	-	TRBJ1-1	TGTGCCAGCAGTTACGATTCAGTAAACACTGAAGCTTTCTTT	CASSYDSVNTEAFF
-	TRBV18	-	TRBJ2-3	TGTGCCAGCTCAGCTGGGGGGTCCACAGATACGCAGTATTTT	CASSAGGSTDTQYF
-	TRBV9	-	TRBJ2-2	TGTGCCAGCAGCGTAGGCTTATTGGGGGGACAGTACACCGGGGAGCTGTTTTTT	CASSVGLLGGQYTGELFF
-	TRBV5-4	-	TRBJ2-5	TGTGCCAGCAGCTTGTATGGGGGGCTGGACCAAGAGACCCAGTACTTC	CASSLYGGLDQETQYF
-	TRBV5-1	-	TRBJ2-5	TGCGCCAGCAGCTTGGGAGTCCCCCCACGGGAGACCCAGTACTTC	CASSLGVPPRETQYF
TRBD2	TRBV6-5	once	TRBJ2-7	TGTGCCACTAAAGGGACTAGCGGGAGGCTGAACGAGCAGTACTTC	CATKGTSGRLNEQYF
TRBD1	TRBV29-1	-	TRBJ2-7	TGCAGCGGCGGCACCGGGACAGGGGGCGAGCAGTACTTC	CSGGTGTGGEQYF
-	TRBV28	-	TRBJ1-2	TGTGCCAGCAGTTTCGGACAGCACTATGGCTACACCTTC	CASSFGQHYGYTF
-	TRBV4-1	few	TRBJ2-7	TGCGCCAGCAGCCAAAGGGCAGGGGAGGGCTACGAGCAGTACTTC	CASSQRAGEGYEQYF
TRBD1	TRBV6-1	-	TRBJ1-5	TGTGCCAGCAGTGAACAGCTGGACAGGGCCTATAGCAATCAGCCCCAGCATTTT	CASSEQLDRAYSNQPQHF
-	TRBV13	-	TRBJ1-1	TGTGCCAGCAGCCCAAAAATTGGGAGGGGGACTGAAGCTTTCTTT	CASSPKIGRGTEAFF
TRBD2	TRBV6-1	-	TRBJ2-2	TGTGCCAGCAGTGAAGCAGCGGGAGGGCAAACCGGGGAGCTGTTTTTT	CASSEAAGGQTGELFF
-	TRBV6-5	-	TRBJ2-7	TGTGCCAGCAAACAGGGACCTTCCTACGAGCAGTACTTC	CASKQGPSYEQYF
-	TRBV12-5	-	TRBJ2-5	TGTGCTAGTGGTCCGGGCCCAGGGTGGGAGACCCAGTACTTC	CASGPGPGWETQYF
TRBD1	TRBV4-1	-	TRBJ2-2	TGCGCCAGCAGCCAAGATCCCGGGACAGGGCGGTTGGGGCGACGGGACGGGGAGCTGTTTTTT	CASSQDPGTGRLGRRDGELFF
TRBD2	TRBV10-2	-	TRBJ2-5	TGCGCCAGCAGTGCCCTAGCGGGACAAGAGACCCAGTACTTC	CASSALAGQETQYF
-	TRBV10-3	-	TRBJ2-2	TGTGCCATCTCAGAACGGGACCGGGTTAACACCGGGGAGCTGTTTTTT	CAISERDRVNTGELFF
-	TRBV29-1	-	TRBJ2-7	TGCAGCGTTGCGGGGGACACCCATTCGTACGAGCAGTACTTC	CSVAGDTHSYEQYF
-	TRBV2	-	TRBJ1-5	TGTGCCAGCAGTGATACAGGCGGTAATCAGCCCCAGCATTTT	CASSDTGGNQPQHF
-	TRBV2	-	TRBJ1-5	TGTGCCAGCAGTGCGACAGCTAGCAATCAGCCCCAGCATTTT	CASSATASNQPQHF
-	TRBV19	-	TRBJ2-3	TGTGCCAGTAGTATCGGGGAACTCAGATTTCCCCAAGTAGATACGCAGTATTTT	CASSIGELRFPQVDTQYF
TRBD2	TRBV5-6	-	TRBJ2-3	TGTGCCAGCAGCTTGGGTATAGCGGGAATCACAGATACGCAGTATTTT	CASSLGIAGITDTQYF
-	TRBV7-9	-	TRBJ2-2	TGTGCCAGCAGCTTAATCACCGGGGAGCTGTTTTTT	CASSLITGELFF
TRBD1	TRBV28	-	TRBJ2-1	TGTGCCAGCAGCCCCTCCCCCGGGACAGGGGTCAATGAGCAGTTCTTC	CASSPSPGTGVNEQFF
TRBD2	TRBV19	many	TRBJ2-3	TGTGCCAGTAGTATGGATACTAGCGGGGGGGGCACAGATACGCAGTATTTT	CASSMDTSGGGTDTQYF
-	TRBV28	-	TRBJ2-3	TGTGCCAGCAGGGTCCCGGCGGATACGCAGTATTTT	CASRVPADTQYF
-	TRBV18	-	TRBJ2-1	TGTGCCAGCTCCTCCGACAATGAGCAGTTCTTC	CASSSDNEQFF
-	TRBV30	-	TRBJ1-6	TGTGCCTGGAGGGAGTCAGGATCACCCCTCCACTTT	CAWRESGSPLHF
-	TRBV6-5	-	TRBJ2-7	TGTGCCAGCAGTTACTCGAGGGACGTCGGAGGCGAGCAGTACTTC	CASSYSRDVGGEQYF
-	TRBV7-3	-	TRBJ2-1	TGTGCCAGCAGCTTACTCCGTGGGGGGTCCGAGGAGCAGTTCTTC	CASSLLRGGSEEQFF
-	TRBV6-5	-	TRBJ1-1	TGTGCCAGCAGTTACGGGCAGGGGTACACTGAAGCTTTCTTT	CASSYGQGYTEAFF
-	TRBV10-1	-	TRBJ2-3	TGCGCCAGCAGTGAGTCTTACCAGACAGGCCCAGATACGCAGTATTTT	CASSESYQTGPDTQYF
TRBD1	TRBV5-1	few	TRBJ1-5	TGCGCCAGCAGCCTTGGACAGGGGGGGACCCAGCATTTT	CASSLGQGGTQHF
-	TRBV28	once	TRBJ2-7	TGTGCCAGCACTGCGGGACAGAGGTCCTACGAGCAGTACTTC	CASTAGQRSYEQYF
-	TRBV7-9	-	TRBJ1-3	TGTGCCAGCAGCTTAGTTTCTGGAAACACCATATATTTT	CASSLVSGNTIYF
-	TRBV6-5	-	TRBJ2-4	TGTGCCAGCAGCCCCGCGGGGGCAATAAACATTCAGTACTTC	CASSPAGAINIQYF
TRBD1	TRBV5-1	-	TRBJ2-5	TGCGCCAGCAGCTTGGGACAGGGCCGAGAGACCCAGTACTTC	CASSLGQGRETQYF
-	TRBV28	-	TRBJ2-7	TGTGCCAGCAGTTTGTTAGGAGGGTTCGGCGAGCAGTACTTC	CASSLLGGFGEQYF
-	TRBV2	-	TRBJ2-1	TGTGCCAGCAAGAGACAAATCTACAATGAGCAGTTCTTC	CASKRQIYNEQFF
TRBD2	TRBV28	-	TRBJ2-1	TGTGCCAGCACCCTCGACGGGGGGTGGAGCTCCTACAATGAGCAGTTCTTC	CASTLDGGWSSYNEQFF
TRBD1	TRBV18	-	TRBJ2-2	TGTGCCAGCTCACCCGACAGGGGATACGGGGAGCTGTTTTTT	CASSPDRGYGELFF
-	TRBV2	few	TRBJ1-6	TGTGCCAGCAGGCTCTCCGGGACGGGCAATTCACCCCTCCACTTT	CASRLSGTGNSPLHF
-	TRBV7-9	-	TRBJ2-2	TGTGCCAGCAGCTTAAACGGGAGGAACACCGGGGAGCTGTTTTTT	CASSLNGRNTGELFF
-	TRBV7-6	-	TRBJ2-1	TGTGCCAGCAGCATTAACAGGGTCGGTGAGCAGTTCTTC	CASSINRVGEQFF
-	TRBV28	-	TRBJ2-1	TGTGCCAGCATTCCCGGAGGCATATACAATGAGCAGTTCTTC	CASIPGGIYNEQFF